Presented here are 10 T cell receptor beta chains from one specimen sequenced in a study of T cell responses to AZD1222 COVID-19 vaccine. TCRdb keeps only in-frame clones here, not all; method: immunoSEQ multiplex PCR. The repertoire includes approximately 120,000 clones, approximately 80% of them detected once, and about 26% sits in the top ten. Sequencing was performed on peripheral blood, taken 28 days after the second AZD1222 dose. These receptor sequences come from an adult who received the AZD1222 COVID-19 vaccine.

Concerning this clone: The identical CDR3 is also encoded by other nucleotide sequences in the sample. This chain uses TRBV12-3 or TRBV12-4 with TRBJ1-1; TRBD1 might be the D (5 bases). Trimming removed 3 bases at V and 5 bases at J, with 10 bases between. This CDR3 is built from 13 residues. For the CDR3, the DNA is TGTGCCAGCAGTTTGGGGGGAGGGACTGAAGCTTTCTTT. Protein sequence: CASSLGGGTEAFF.

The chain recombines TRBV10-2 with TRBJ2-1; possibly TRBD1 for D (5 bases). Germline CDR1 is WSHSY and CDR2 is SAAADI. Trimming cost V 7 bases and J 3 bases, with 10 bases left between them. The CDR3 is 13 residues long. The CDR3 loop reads CASTGYGYNEQFF. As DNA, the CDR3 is TGCGCCAGCACAGGGTATGGCTACAATGAGCAGTTCTTC.

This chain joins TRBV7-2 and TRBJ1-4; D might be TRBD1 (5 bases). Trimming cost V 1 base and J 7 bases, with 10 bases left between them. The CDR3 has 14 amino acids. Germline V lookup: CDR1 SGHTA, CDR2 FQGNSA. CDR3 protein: CASSLVTASEKLFF. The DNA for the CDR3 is TGTGCCAGCAGCTTAGTGACAGCCAGTGAAAAACTGTTTTTT.

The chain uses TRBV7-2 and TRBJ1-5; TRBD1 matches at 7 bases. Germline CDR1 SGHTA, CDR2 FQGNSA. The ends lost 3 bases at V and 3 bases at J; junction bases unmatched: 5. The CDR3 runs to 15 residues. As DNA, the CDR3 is TGTGCCAGCAGCTTGACAGGGATCAACAATCAGCCCCAGCATTTT. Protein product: CASSLTGINNQPQHF.

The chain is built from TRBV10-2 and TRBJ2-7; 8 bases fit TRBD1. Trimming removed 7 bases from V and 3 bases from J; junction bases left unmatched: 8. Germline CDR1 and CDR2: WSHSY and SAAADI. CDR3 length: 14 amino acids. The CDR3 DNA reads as TGCGCCAGCATGAAGGACAGGGCATACTACGAGCAGTACTTC. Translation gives CASMKDRAYYEQYF.

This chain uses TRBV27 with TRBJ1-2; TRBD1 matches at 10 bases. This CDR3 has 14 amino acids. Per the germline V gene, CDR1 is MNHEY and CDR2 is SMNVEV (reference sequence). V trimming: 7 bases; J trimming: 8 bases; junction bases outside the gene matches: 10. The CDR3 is CASTPGQGHRGYTF. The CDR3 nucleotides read TGTGCCAGCACTCCGGGACAGGGGCATCGCGGCTACACCTTC.

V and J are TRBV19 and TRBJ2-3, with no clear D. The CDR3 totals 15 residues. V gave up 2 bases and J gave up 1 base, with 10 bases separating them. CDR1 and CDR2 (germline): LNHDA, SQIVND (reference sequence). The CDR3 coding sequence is TGTGCCAGTAGTATATTGTACGGAGGCACAGATACGCAGTATTTT. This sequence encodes CASSILYGGTDTQYF.

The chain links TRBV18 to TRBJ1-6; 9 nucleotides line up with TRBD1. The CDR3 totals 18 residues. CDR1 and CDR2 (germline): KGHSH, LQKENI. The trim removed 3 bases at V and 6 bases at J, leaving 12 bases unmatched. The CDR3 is CASSPYLDRGTINSPLHF. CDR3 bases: TGTGCCAGCTCACCCTACTTGGACAGGGGAACCATTAATTCACCCCTCCACTTT.

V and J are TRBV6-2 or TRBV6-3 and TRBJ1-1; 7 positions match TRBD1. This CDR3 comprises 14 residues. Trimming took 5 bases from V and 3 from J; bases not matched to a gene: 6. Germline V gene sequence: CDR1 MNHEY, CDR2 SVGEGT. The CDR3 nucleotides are TGTGCCAGCAGTACCCCAGGGGGATACACTGAAGCTTTCTTT. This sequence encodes CASSTPGGYTEAFF.

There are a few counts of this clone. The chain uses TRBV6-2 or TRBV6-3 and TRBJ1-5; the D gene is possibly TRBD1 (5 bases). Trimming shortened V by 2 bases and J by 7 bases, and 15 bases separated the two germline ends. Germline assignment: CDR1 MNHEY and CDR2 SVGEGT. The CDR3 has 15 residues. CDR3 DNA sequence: TGTGCCAGCAGTTACGGGCCGGGAGGGGTACAGCCCCAGCATTTT. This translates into CASSYGPGGVQPQHF.